Each of the 10 T cell receptor beta chains below was sequenced from the same sample in a study of post-analysis software for immune sequencing data. Study-level results: When patients were compared with controls, 5 or 6 TRBV segments were more frequent, TRBV5-6, TRBV5-1 and TRBV20-1 among them.

Unique molecular identifiers tagged the TCR beta cDNA libraries. Each CDR3 protein gets one entry after TCRdb re-called the PCR reads with MiXCR. This sample has about 820,000 distinct CDR3 sequences, with roughly 58% found just once. Antigen specificity for these receptors is unknown. Sequenced: blood. The receptors come from a girl between 5 and 17 years old with multiple sclerosis.

This clonotype was observed a handful of times. The gene calls are TRBV7-9 and TRBJ1-1; TRBD1 aligns across 8 bases. Germline V gene sequence: CDR1 SEHNR, CDR2 FQNEAQ (reference sequence). J was trimmed by 3 bases and V by 4 bases; bases with no gene match: 7. The CDR3 contains 15 residues. The DNA for the CDR3 is TGTGCCAGCAGCTCACCCCTGACAGGGGACACTGAAGCTTTCTTT. It encodes CASSSPLTGDTEAFF.

This clonotype occurred a few times. This chain links TRBV7-7 with TRBJ2-7, with 15 bases aligning to TRBD2. CDR3 length: 16 residues. V shed 5 bases, J shed 3 bases, and the junction held 5 bases outside the gene matches. In germline, CDR1 is SSHAT, CDR2 FNYEAQ (reference sequence). CDR3 protein: CASSPGLAGGGYEQYF. For the CDR3, the DNA is TGTGCCAGCAGCCCGGGACTAGCGGGGGGCGGCTACGAGCAGTACTTC.

This clonotype has a handful of counts. V and J are TRBV29-1 and TRBJ2-1; 9 bases match TRBD2. CDR1 is SQVTM and CDR2 is ANQGSEA in the germline V gene. The CDR3 has 12 amino acids. V dropped 4 bases and J dropped 9; count of bases not matched to a gene: 4. The CDR3 is CSVVVAGVEQFF. For the CDR3, the DNA is TGCAGCGTTGTGGTAGCGGGAGTTGAGCAGTTCTTC.

This clonotype appeared a few times. This chain links TRBV11-2 with TRBJ2-6; D unclear. The CDR3 length is 16 residues. CDR1 and CDR2 from the germline V gene are SGHAT and FQNNGV. The V end was cut by 5 bases, the J end by 0 bases, with 11 bases between. The CDR3 nucleotides are TGTGCCAGCAGCACTATGGGGATCTCTGGGGCCAACGTCCTGACTTTC. Translation: CASSTMGISGANVLTF.

The chain links TRBV7-9 to TRBJ2-7; a weak D match, TRBD2 (6 bases). Trimming removed 5 bases at V and 2 bases at J, with 19 bases between. This CDR3 spans 16 amino acids. Per germline, CDR1 SEHNR and CDR2 FQNEAQ (reference sequence). The CDR3 sequence: CASSLSGGTQAYEQYF. Written as DNA, the CDR3 is TGTGCCAGCAGCCTCAGCGGTGGGACTCAAGCCTACGAGCAGTACTTC.

The chain carries TRBV20-1 and TRBJ2-4; D might be TRBD1 (6 bases). Trimming took 6 bases from V and 0 from J, leaving 21 bases between them. This CDR3 is 17 amino acids long. The germline CDR1 and CDR2 sequences are DFQATT and SNEGSKA (reference sequence). The CDR3 coding sequence is TGCAGTGCACTACACAGGGCGGGTTCCTTAGCCAAAAACATTCAGTACTTC. As protein: CSALHRAGSLAKNIQYF.

V is TRBV20-1 and J is TRBJ1-5; 7 bases map to TRBD1. This CDR3 comprises 13 residues. V gave up 2 bases and J gave up 5 bases; unmatched junction bases: 3. CDR1 is DFQATT, CDR2 SNEGSKA, per germline (reference sequence). CDR3 nucleotides: TGCAGTGCTAGAAACCAGGGGGATCAGCCCCAGCATTTT. This gives the protein CSARNQGDQPQHF.

The V call is TRBV11-2, the J call TRBJ2-1; D is ambiguous. The V gene lost 1 base and the J gene lost 8 bases, with 15 bases spanning the gap. Germline loops: CDR1 SGHAT, CDR2 FQNNGV. The CDR3 consists of 15 residues. The DNA for the CDR3 is TGTGCCAGCAGCTTAGTGTTTGGGCGGAGTGATGAGCAGTTCTTC. Encoded protein: CASSLVFGRSDEQFF.

As regards this clonotype: Sequence at one end of the junction differs from germline and may be a read error. The V and J genes are TRBV28 and TRBJ2-7, with 7 bases aligning to TRBD2. This CDR3 is 19 amino acids long. Germline CDR1 reads MDHEN; CDR2 reads SYDVKM. CDR3 coding DNA: TGTGTCAGCAGTCCCATCCCGAAAGGCTGGCTAGCGGAGACCTACGAGCAGTACTTC. This codes for CVSSPIPKGWLAETYEQYF.

This clonotype occurred a few times. The chain links TRBV12-3 or TRBV12-4 to TRBJ1-1, with D possibly TRBD1 on 5 matching bases. The CDR3 loop spans 14 amino acids. V was trimmed by 5 bases and J by 4 bases, leaving 14 bases between them. The CDR3 region is CASSALGRGTEAFF. The CDR3 nucleotides are TGTGCCAGCAGTGCCCTGGGGAGGGGCACTGAAGCTTTCTTT.